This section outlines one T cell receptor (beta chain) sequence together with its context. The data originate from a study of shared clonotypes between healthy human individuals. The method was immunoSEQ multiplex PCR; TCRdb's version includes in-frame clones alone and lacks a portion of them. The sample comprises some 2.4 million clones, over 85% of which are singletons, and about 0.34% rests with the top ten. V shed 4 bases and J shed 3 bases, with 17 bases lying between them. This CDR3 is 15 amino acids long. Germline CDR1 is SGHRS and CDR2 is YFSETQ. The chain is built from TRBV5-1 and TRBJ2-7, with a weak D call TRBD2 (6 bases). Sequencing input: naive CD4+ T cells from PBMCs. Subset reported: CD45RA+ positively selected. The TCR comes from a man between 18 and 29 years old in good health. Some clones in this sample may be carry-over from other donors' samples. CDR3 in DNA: TGCGCCAGCAGCCCCGGGGGAGCGGCACACTACGAGCAGTACTTC. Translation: CASSPGGAAHYEQYF.